This T cell receptor (beta chain) came from a study of cytomegalovirus exposure and HLA in healthy donors (TCRdb year 2017). A note on the overall study: In an earlier analysis of several hundred of the donors, 276 Gb of sequence data and approximately 100 million unique TCR beta sequences from about 190 million T cells were reported. Roughly 300 gigabases of sequencing data and tens of millions of unique TCR sequences were included in an early release covering under 650 HLA-typed donors. The genetic ancestry cluster associated with self-reported Caucasian donors included around 76% of the 398 genotyped donors. The aim of the study was to test whether cataloging public T cell receptors could identify signatures of past pathogen exposure. The T cell repertoires of 666 subjects were profiled by immunosequencing and related to cytomegalovirus serostatus. A separate validation cohort of about 110 different subjects was used in addition to the roughly 700-subject first cohort. High-throughput TCR immunosequencing, statistical association of individual TCRs with disease status, and machine learning were combined to predict cytomegalovirus infection status. A later analysis re-examined previously published TCR beta repertoires from 500 to 700 donors and added high-resolution HLA genotyping to investigate patterns of TCR occurrence. In the later analysis, no new phenotypic data were used to find candidate immune exposures; instead, reliance was placed on TCR beta sequences and their occurrence across donors. To decide whether each TCR beta V gene segment behaved as functional or pseudogenic, an earlier analysis of nearly 600 of the donors relied on high-throughput TCR beta sequencing. Donor age, sex, ethnicity and CMV serostatus were collected together with the repertoire data. A later genetic analysis used genome-wide SNP genotypes for about 60% of the roughly 700 donors, treating that subset as a discovery cohort. Every discovery cohort repertoire had been produced on one sequencing platform. HLA typing covered class I and class II loci at four-digit resolution. Typing coverage varied by locus: roughly 629-630 donors for A, B, C, DRB1 and DQB1; approximately 500 for DQA1; approximately 610 for DPA1; around 490 for DPB1. A handful of DR-DQ haplotypes were handled as single units for association and clustering because linkage in the cohort was strong. Across approximately 420 genotyped donors of the cohort, an average of approximately 240,000 unique TCR beta nucleotide sequences per donor were sequenced, and roughly a sixth of those sequences were non-productive.

The cohort consisted of 650 to 850 healthy bone marrow donors. At the time of sampling, all cohort members were nominally healthy, though unrecorded immune exposures were likely present. The donor was CMV seronegative and was included in the group of several hundred seronegative cohort members. Each donor provided a peripheral blood sample, and peripheral blood mononuclear cells were used for TCR beta sequencing. Genomic DNA extraction from the blood cell samples was performed with the Qiagen DNeasy Blood Extraction Kit. Library preparation was by the immunoSEQ multiplex PCR assay. For the multiplex PCR, a mixture combining 60 forward primers for TCR Vbeta segments and 13 reverse primers for TCR Jbeta segments was used. A multiplex PCR assay on genomic DNA amplified the CDR3 region of rearranged TCR beta genes. The amplified TCR beta libraries were sequenced on the Illumina HiSeq System as 87-base-pair reads. From the authors' description of their analysis: In a later analysis, tens of millions of unique TCR beta chains were counted across the 666 repertoires, and about 9.9 million of these chains were shared by at least two donors. Raw reads were error-corrected and collapsed into unique sequences with a nearest-neighbor algorithm that merged closely related sequences to remove PCR and sequencing errors. V, D and J gene segments were assigned by aligning CDR3 sequences to IMGT reference sequences. Each retained sequence needed at least a six-nucleotide match to both a V gene segment and a J gene segment. A rearrangement counted as productive if the CDR3 had no stop codons and remained in frame with V and J, and every other rearrangement counted as non-productive. Following IMGT convention, CDR3 was defined as the stretch from the second conserved V-encoded cysteine up to the conserved J-encoded phenylalanine. In an earlier analysis of 550 to 650 of the donors, sequences lacking an unambiguous match to a single V gene segment were excluded. In an earlier analysis of 587 of the donors, V segments were called functional above 56.7% productive rearrangements and were called segregating when the between-donor standard deviation exceeded 5%. A statistical classification framework was built to diagnose cytomegalovirus status from the catalog of TCR beta chain sequences. V and J gene assignment, in a later analysis, came from comparing TCR nucleotide sequences with IMGT/GENE-DB human TR gene sequences. In a later analysis, CDR3 sequences and most-parsimonious VDJ recombination scenarios were assigned using the TCRdist pipeline. A later analysis defined each TCR beta chain by its CDR3 amino acid sequence plus V-gene family, and excluded reads lacking a unique V-gene family. In a later analysis, fewer than 650 highly shared, low-generation-probability nucleotide sequences were removed to address suspected cross-contamination and a sequencing artifact. A later analysis calculated a clonal expansion index for each public chain from normalized within-repertoire ranks of inferred template counts. Generation probabilities in a later analysis came from a VDJ recombination model fitted to out-of-frame rearrangements, and those results were checked against IGoR. Hypergeometric tests were used in a later analysis to score TCR-TCR, TCR-HLA and TCR-CMV co-occurrence, with a repertoire-size bias correction applied to the TCR pairs. To estimate false discovery rates, a later analysis permuted the HLA or CMV assignments 20 times. A later analysis grouped co-occurring TCRs with DBSCAN, adding TCRdist sequence similarity when clustering within HLA-allele-positive subsets. For co-occurrence clustering, repertoires with fewer than 30,000 or more than 120,000 public chains were excluded, along with four to six repertoires with anomalous nucleotide sharing. What TCRdb holds here is the immuneACCESS table cut down to in-frame rearrangements. Part of the clones is not present; checked against another copy, under half of the missing clones reflect an unresolved V gene, and the others are unexplained. D and trimming come from the DNA, and the V and J calls and clone size come from that table. The sample contains 100,000 or so clones, approximately 76% of them found a single time. The ten largest clones take up roughly 4% of the sample.

Findings and caveats that apply to the study as a whole: A further reported finding was that TCR beta sequences accurately predicted the HLA-A and HLA-B alleles for most subjects in the first cohort. In an earlier analysis of about 550 of the donors, most TCR beta V segments were observed in productive rearrangements about 90% or about 30% of the time, broadly matching IMGT annotations. Linkage disequilibrium might explain the correlated functional status among segregating V segments, but an unknown experimental factor could not be ruled out. In the study, approximately 150 TCR beta chains were listed as associated with cytomegalovirus. A later analysis found that TCR association rates varied across HLA loci, with DRB1 alleles showing the most associated TCRs and HLA-C alleles the fewest. It was suggested by the authors that the approach could potentially be generalized to other disease states and immunological phenotypes. Cytomegalovirus status was reported to be diagnosed by the classifier with high specificity and sensitivity in both the original and validation cohorts. A later analysis reported that several top co-occurrence clusters appeared linked to parvovirus B19, influenza, CMV and Epstein-Barr virus. When HLA alleles, especially DR and DQ, strongly co-occurred, TCR associations were difficult to assign to individual alleles. While some public TCRs were present in many individuals, most TCR sequences turned up only very rarely across donors. Only TCR beta chains were sequenced in this cohort, and the absence of alpha or paired-chain data limited detectable features. A group of highly shared sequence variants was considered likely to be a technical artifact of the sequencing pipeline. The presence/absence analyses assumed that sequencing depth was roughly uniform across donors, and that assumption may not be true. In a later genetic analysis, fewer N-insertions in productive TCRs were reported among donors in an Asian-associated ancestry cluster than the roughly 700-donor mean. Three of the identified cytomegalovirus-associated TCR beta chains were confirmed in vitro to be specific for cytomegalovirus antigens. Compared with equally common non-associated chains, HLA-associated TCR beta chains in a later analysis were more clonally expanded and had lower generation probabilities. A later analysis found that most CMV-associated TCR beta chains appeared HLA-restricted, with HLA associations seemingly driven largely by CMV exposure. A later genetic analysis associated a missense DCLRE1C variant with V-gene and J-gene trimming of TCR beta chains, and an independent cohort replicated the association. At a false discovery rate of 0.05, a later analysis linked around 17,000 TCR beta sequences to specific HLA alleles. The earlier analysis of some 540 of the donors excluded 15 to 20 rarely observed V segments, including chromosome 9 orphons, because counts were too low. Immune exposure information for the cohort was limited to CMV serostatus. Because some donors lacked HLA typing at each locus, the association tests relied only on the typed subset. Some IMGT-functional V segments, including TRBV6-2 and TRBV6-3, could not be distinguished by the 87-base-pair reads and were therefore excluded.

Trimmed from V: 6 bases; trimmed from J: 5 bases; junction bases lacking a gene match: 3. Inclusive of the bounding cysteine and phenylalanine, the CDR3 is 12 residues long. The DNA shown is the 36-base CDR3, in frame from base 1. CDR1 is given as MNHEY and CDR2 as SVGAGI, both from the germline V gene. A note on this clone: Its antigen has not been determined. Qualities for individual bases were not recorded, and no much larger clone is one base off.

The sequenced sample consisted of PBMCs. This TCR was recovered from a man in his forties or fifties in good health and CMV-seronegative. This chain is built from TRBV6-5 and TRBJ1-1, and TRBD1 matches 7 of the central bases. The DNA sequence reads TGTGCCAGCAGACAGACAGGGACTGAAGCTTTCTTT. It specifies CASRQTGTEAFF.